These 18 T cell receptor beta chains came from one sample sequenced in a study of blood T cells in healthy people across ages. Using a J-beta primer mix together with a sample-barcoded 5' primer, a second PCR was run for roughly 7 to 12 cycles. TCRdb analysed the 5' RACE reads with MiXCR anew, one entry per CDR3 protein. The table shows nearly 1 million distinct CDR3 sequences, with roughly 51% occurring only once. The sample consisted of blood. Every receptor here comes from a woman aged 60-70 years in good health.

The chain joins TRBV29-1 to TRBJ2-3; the match to TRBD2 covers 8 bases. This CDR3 has 15 residues. Trimming removed 3 bases from V and 2 bases from J; junction bases left unmatched: 7. Germline CDR1 SQVTM, CDR2 ANQGSEA. The CDR3 protein is CSVDSQRGTTDTQYF. CDR3 DNA: TGCAGCGTTGATTCCCAGCGGGGGACCACAGATACGCAGTATTTT.

This clonotype was seen a few times. This chain joins TRBV11-2 and TRBJ2-5, with D possibly TRBD1 on 6 matching bases. V was trimmed by 3 bases and J by 5 bases, leaving 16 bases between them. Germline assignment: CDR1 SGHAT and CDR2 FQNNGV. This CDR3 contains 15 residues. The CDR3 coding sequence is TGTGCCAGCAGCTTTCCGACAGTGCAGGGGGAGACCCAGTACTTC. Residues: CASSFPTVQGETQYF.

This chain uses TRBV29-1 with TRBJ1-1; TRBD1 agrees at 9 bases. The CDR3 runs 17 residues. Germline values: CDR1 SQVTM, CDR2 ANQGSEA. V lost 3 bases to trimming and J lost 4 bases; unmatched junction nucleotides: 15. The CDR3 protein is CSVEHRGYRGHRTEAFF. In nucleotides, the CDR3 is TGCAGCGTTGAGCATCGAGGGTACAGGGGGCATCGCACTGAAGCTTTCTTT. The full variable domain, with the rest looked up from reference TRBV29-1 and TRBJ1-1, is SAVISQKPSRDICQRGTSLTIQCQVDSQVTMMFWYRQQPGQSLTLIATANQGSEATYESGFVIDKFPISRPNLTFSTLTVSNMSPEDSSIYLCSVEHRGYRGHRTEAFFGQGTRLTVV.

V gene TRBV5-1 combines with J gene TRBJ2-1, with D possibly matching TRBD2 (5 bases). From germline, CDR1 is SGHRS and CDR2 YFSETQ. The CDR3 totals 13 residues. V was shortened by 3 bases and J by 7 bases, with 11 bases between the two germline ends. In nucleotides, the CDR3 is TGCGCCAGCAGCTCGCTTTGGGAGAATGAGCAGTTCTTC. Protein sequence: CASSSLWENEQFF. The full variable domain, completed using reference TRBV5-1 and TRBJ2-1, is KAGVTQTPRYLIKTRGQQVTLSCSPISGHRSVSWYQQTPGQGLQFLFEYFSETQRNKGNFPGRFSGRQFSNSRSEMNVSTLELGDSALYLCASSSLWENEQFFGPGTRLTVL.

This clonotype was seen a handful of times. The genes are TRBV12-3 or TRBV12-4 and TRBJ2-1, with 8 positions matching TRBD2. The length of the CDR3 is 14 residues. The J segment lost 12 bases and the V segment lost 8 bases, leaving 15 bases of the junction unmatched. The CDR3 sequence: CASRPGGRSYGQFF. The CDR3 nucleotides are TGTGCCAGCCGCCCCGGCGGGAGGTCTTATGGGCAGTTCTTC.

The genes are TRBV12-3 or TRBV12-4 and TRBJ1-6; D ambiguous. Trimming left V 6 bases short and J 0 bases short, with 12 bases between. The CDR3 covers 16 residues. The CDR3 DNA reads TGTGCCAGCAGCCGACCAACGAGCTCCTATAATTCACCCCTCCACTTT. Translated, it gives CASSRPTSSYNSPLHF.

The CDR3 DNA reads TGTGCCAGCAGTTACGCCGGGACTAGCAATATGGATACGCAGTATTTT. It specifies CASSYAGTSNMDTQYF. The chain carries TRBV6-5 and TRBJ2-3, with 9 bases matching TRBD2. The CDR3 totals 16 residues. V was clipped by 2 bases and J by 6 bases; unmatched bases: 9. The germline CDR1 and CDR2 sequences are MNHEY and SVGAGI.

This clonotype was picked up one time. J is TRBJ2-1 and V is TRBV2, with D maybe TRBD2 (5 bases). The germline gives CDR1 SNHLY, CDR2 FYNNEI. The ends were cut back, 7 bases at V and 8 bases at J, with 15 bases in the middle. The CDR3 spans 13 residues. CDR3 protein: CASTRRMRDEQFF. CDR3 sequence (DNA): TGTGCCAGCACCCGAAGGATGAGGGATGAGCAGTTCTTC.

The chain carries TRBV6-6 and TRBJ2-5; TRBD1 matches 7 bases. The CDR3 length is 15 residues. Germline lookup yields CDR1 MNHNY and CDR2 SVGAGI (reference sequence). Trimming removed 6 bases from V and 11 bases from J; junction bases left unmatched: 18. This chain's CDR3 is CASSHRDSLYNEQYF. The CDR3, as DNA: TGTGCCAGCAGCCACCGGGACAGCTTATACAATGAGCAGTACTTC.

The chain employs TRBV27 and TRBJ2-6, with 7 positions matching TRBD1. CDR1 is MNHEY, CDR2 SMNVEV, per germline (reference sequence). There are 16 residues in the CDR3. J was trimmed by 3 bases and V by 5 bases; bases with no gene match: 7. DNA of the CDR3: TGTGCCAGCAGTGCATCGACAGGGTATGGGGCCAACGTCCTGACTTTC. This encodes CASSASTGYGANVLTF.

The gene calls are TRBV20-1 and TRBJ2-3, with no clear D. Germline-derived CDR1 and CDR2 are DFQATT and SNEGSKA (reference sequence). CDR3 length: 11 residues. V lost 0 bases to trimming and J lost 6 bases, with 4 bases between them. CDR3 sequence: CSARDGDTQYF. CDR3 nucleotide sequence: TGCAGTGCTAGAGATGGTGATACGCAGTATTTT.

This clonotype occurred many times. This chain connects TRBV29-1 to TRBJ2-1; D gene ambiguous. The V end lost 2 bases, the J end lost 0 bases, and 11 bases lay between the germline ends. The CDR3 runs 15 residues. Germline CDR1 reads SQVTM; CDR2 reads ANQGSEA. Here the CDR3 DNA reads TGCAGCGTTGAAATTGGGGATAGCTCCTACAATGAGCAGTTCTTC. It translates to CSVEIGDSSYNEQFF.

V is TRBV27 and J is TRBJ2-7; 11 bases align to TRBD2. Germline V lookup: CDR1 MNHEY, CDR2 SMNVEV (reference sequence). Unmatched junction bases numbered 16, after V lost 8 bases and J lost 7 bases. This CDR3 contains 16 residues. The CDR3 loop reads CASYRSPTSGRGEQYF. CDR3 sequence (DNA): TGTGCCAGCTATCGGAGCCCCACTAGCGGGAGAGGTGAGCAGTACTTC.

As to this clonotype: The junction shows a germline mismatch at one end, possibly a read error. The chain carries TRBV7-9 and TRBJ1-2, with D possibly TRBD1 on 5 matching bases. Germline V gives CDR1 SEHNR, CDR2 FQNEAQ (reference sequence). The CDR3 has 14 amino acids. DNA for the CDR3: TGTGCCAGCATCTTAGGGGCAGGAGCCGATGGCTACACCTTC. Protein sequence: CASILGAGADGYTF. Together with reference TRBV7-9 and TRBJ1-2, the CDR3 gives the full variable domain: DTGVSQNPRHKITKRGQNVTFRCDPISEHNRLYWYRQTLGQGPEFLTYFQNEAQLEKSRLLSDRFSAERPKGSFSTLEIQRTEQGDSAMYLCASILGAGADGYTFGSGTRLTVV.

V and J are TRBV6-2 or TRBV6-3 and TRBJ1-5; TRBD1 is a possible D gene (5 bases). Germline CDR1 reads MNHEY; CDR2 reads SVGEGT. The V end lost 4 bases, the J end lost 3 bases, and 7 bases lay between the germline ends. This CDR3 has 13 residues. The CDR3, as DNA: TGTGCCAGCAGTTGGGACCCCAATCAGCCCCAGCATTTT. Its translation is CASSWDPNQPQHF.

This clonotype showed up just a few times. The rearrangement links TRBV3-1 to TRBJ2-6; D remains ambiguous. V lost 3 bases and J lost 2, with 5 bases in between. Germline V CDR1 and CDR2: LGHDT, YNNKEL (reference sequence). The CDR3 is made up of 14 amino acids. DNA for the CDR3: TGTGCCAGCAGCCAGATTACTGGGGCCAACGTCCTGACTTTC. Encoded protein: CASSQITGANVLTF. Filled out from reference TRBV3-1 and TRBJ2-6, the complete variable domain reads DTAVSQTPKYLVTQMGNDKSIKCEQNLGHDTMYWYKQDSKKFLKIMFSYNNKELIINETVPNRFSPKSPDKAHLNLHINSLELGDSAVYFCASSQITGANVLTFGAGSRLTVL.

This clonotype was observed many times. V is TRBV28 and J is TRBJ1-5, with 9 bases fitting TRBD1. Germline assignment: CDR1 MDHEN and CDR2 SYDVKM. Trimming took 6 bases from V and 8 from J; bases not matched to a gene: 11. CDR3 size: 15 residues. CDR3 sequence reads: CASSSTGTGYKPQHF. The CDR3, as DNA: TGTGCCAGCAGCTCCACCGGGACAGGGTATAAGCCCCAGCATTTT.

The sample holds a few counts of this clonotype. The rearrangement links TRBV6-1 to TRBJ1-5; D is undetermined. V lost 4 bases, J lost 9 bases, and 13 bases lay in between. Germline V CDR1 and CDR2: MNHNS, SASEGT. The CDR3 has 13 amino acids. CDR3 protein: CASSGGTGLPQHF. As DNA, the CDR3 is TGTGCCAGCAGTGGGGGTACGGGCTTGCCCCAGCATTTT.